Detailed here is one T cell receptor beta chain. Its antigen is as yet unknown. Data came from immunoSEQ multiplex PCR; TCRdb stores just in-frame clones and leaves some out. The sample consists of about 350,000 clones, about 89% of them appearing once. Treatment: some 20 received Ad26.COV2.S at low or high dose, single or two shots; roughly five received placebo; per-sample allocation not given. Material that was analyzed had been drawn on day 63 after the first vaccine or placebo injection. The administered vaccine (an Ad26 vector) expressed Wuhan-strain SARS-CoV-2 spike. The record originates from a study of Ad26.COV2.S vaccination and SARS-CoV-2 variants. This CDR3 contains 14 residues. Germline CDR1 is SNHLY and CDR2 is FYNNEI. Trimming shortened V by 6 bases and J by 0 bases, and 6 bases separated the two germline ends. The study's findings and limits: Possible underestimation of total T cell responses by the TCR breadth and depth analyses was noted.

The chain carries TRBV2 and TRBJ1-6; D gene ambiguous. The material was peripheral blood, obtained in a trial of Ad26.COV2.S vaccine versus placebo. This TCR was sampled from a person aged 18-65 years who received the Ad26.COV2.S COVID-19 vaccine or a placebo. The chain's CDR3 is CASRGSSYNSPLHF. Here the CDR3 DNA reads TGTGCCAGCAGGGGGAGCTCCTATAATTCACCCCTCCACTTT. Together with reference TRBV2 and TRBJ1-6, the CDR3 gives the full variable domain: EPEVTQTPSHQVTQMGQEVILRCVPISNHLYFYWYRQILGQKVEFLVSFYNNEISEKSEIFDDQFSVERPDGSNFTLKIRSTKLEDSAMYFCASRGSSYNSPLHFGNGTRLTVT.